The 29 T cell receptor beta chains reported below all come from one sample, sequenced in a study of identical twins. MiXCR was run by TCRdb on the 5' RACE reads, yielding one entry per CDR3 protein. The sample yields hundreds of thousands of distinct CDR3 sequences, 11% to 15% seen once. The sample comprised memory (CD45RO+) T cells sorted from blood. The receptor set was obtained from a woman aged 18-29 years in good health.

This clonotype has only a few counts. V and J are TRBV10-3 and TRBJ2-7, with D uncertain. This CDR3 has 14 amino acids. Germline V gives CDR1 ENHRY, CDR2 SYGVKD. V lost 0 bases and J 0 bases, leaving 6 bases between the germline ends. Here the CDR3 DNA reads TGTGCCATCAGTGAGTCCCGGAGCTCCTACGAGCAGTACTTC. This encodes CAISESRSSYEQYF.

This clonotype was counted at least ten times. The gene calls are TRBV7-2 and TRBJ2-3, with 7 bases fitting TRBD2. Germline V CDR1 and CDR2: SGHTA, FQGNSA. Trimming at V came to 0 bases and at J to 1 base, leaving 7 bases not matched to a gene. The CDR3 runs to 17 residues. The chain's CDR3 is CASSLARGGMGTDTQYF. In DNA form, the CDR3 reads TGTGCCAGCAGCTTAGCCCGCGGGGGAATGGGCACAGATACGCAGTATTTT.

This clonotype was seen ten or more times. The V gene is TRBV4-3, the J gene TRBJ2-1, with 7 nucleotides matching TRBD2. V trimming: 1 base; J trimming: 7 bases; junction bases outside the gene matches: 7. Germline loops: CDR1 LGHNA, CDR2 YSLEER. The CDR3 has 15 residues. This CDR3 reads CASSQAYGGWNEQFF. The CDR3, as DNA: TGCGCCAGCAGCCAAGCGTACGGGGGGTGGAATGAGCAGTTCTTC.

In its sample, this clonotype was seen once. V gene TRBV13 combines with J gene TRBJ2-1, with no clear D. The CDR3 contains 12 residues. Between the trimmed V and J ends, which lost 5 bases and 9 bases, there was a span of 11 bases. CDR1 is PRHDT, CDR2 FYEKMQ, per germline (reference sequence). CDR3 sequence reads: CASSVRKLEQFF. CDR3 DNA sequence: TGTGCCAGCAGCGTTCGGAAACTTGAGCAGTTCTTC.

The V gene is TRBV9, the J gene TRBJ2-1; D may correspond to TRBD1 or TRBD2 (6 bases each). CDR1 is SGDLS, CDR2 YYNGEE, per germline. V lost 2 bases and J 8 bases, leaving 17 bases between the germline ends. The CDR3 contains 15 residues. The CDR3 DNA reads TGTGCCAGCAGCGTTCGGGGGCGTTCGAGCTATGAGCAGTTCTTC. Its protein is CASSVRGRSSYEQFF.

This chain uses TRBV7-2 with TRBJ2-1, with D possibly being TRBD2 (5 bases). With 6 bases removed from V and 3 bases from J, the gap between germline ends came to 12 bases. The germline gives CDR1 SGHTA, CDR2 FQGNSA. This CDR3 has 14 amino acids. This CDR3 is CASSPYGVYNEQFF. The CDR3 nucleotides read TGTGCCAGCAGTCCTTACGGGGTCTACAATGAGCAGTTCTTC.

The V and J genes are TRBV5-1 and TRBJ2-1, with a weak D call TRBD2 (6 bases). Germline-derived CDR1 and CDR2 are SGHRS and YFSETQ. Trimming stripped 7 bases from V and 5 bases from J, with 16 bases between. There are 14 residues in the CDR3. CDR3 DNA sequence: TGCGCCAGCGGGTTTGGCGGGACGAACAATGAGCAGTTCTTC. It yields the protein CASGFGGTNNEQFF.

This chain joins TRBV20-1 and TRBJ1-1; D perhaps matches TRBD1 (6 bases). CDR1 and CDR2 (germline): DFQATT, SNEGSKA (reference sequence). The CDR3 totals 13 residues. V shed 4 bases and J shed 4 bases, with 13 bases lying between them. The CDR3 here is CSATWGAATEAFF. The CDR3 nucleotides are TGCAGTGCTACCTGGGGGGCCGCCACTGAAGCTTTCTTT.

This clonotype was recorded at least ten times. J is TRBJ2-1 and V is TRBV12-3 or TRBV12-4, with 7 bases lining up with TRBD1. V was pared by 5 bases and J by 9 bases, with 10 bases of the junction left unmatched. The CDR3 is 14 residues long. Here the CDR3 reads CASSPWGTVSEQFF. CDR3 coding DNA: TGTGCCAGCAGTCCCTGGGGGACAGTAAGTGAGCAGTTCTTC.

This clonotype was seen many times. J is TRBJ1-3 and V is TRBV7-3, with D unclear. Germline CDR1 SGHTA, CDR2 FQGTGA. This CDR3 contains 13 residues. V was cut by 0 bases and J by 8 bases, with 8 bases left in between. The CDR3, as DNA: TGTGCCAGCAGCTTAACCCGAGAGGACACCATATATTTT. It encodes CASSLTREDTIYF.

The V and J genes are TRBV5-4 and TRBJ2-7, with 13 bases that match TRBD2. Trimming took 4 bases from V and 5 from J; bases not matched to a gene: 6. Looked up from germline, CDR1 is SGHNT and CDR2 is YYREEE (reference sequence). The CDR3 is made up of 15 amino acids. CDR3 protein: CASSPGTSGDHEQYF. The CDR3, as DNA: TGTGCCAGCAGCCCGGGGACTAGCGGGGACCACGAGCAGTACTTC.

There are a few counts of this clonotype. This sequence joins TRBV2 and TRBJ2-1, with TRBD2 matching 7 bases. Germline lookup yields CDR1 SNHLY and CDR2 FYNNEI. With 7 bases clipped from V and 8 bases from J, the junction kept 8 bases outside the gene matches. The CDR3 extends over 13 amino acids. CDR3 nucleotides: TGTGCCAGCAAAATTGCCCGGGAGGATGAGCAGTTCTTC. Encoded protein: CASKIAREDEQFF.

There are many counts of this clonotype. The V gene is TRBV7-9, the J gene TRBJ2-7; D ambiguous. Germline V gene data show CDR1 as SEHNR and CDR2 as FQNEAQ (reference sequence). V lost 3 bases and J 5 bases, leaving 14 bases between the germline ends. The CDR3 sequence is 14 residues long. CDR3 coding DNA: TGTGCCAGCAGCTTCGGCGGTACTCTGGACGAGCAGTACTTC. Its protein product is CASSFGGTLDEQYF.

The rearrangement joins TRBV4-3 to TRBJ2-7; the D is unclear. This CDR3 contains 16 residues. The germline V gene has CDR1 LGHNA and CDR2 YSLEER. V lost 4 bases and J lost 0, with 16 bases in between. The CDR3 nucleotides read TGCGCCAGCAGCCGCCAACCCGGGTCGAGCTCCTACGAGCAGTACTTC. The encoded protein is CASSRQPGSSSYEQYF.

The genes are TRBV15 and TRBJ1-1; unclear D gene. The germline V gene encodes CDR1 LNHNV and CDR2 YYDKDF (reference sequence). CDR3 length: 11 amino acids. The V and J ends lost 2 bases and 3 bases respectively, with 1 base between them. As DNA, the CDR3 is TGTGCCACCAGCAGATACACTGAAGCTTTCTTT. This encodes CATSRYTEAFF.

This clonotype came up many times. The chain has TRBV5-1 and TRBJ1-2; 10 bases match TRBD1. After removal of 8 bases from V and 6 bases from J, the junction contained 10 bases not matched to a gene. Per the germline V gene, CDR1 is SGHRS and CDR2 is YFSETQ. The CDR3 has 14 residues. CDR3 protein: CASRQGAREDGYTF. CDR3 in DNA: TGCGCCAGTAGACAGGGGGCGAGAGAGGATGGCTACACCTTC.

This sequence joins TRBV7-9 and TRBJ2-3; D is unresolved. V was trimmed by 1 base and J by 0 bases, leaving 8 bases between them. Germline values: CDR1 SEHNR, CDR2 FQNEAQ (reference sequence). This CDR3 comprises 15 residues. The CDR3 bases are TGTGCCAGCAGCTTAGGCCCGAGAAGCACAGATACGCAGTATTTT. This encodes CASSLGPRSTDTQYF.

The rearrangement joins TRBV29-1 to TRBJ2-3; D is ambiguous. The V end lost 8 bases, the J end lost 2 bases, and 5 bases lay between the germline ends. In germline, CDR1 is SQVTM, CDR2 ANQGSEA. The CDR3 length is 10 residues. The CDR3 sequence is CSTYTDTQYF. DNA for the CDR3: TGCAGCACATACACAGATACGCAGTATTTT.

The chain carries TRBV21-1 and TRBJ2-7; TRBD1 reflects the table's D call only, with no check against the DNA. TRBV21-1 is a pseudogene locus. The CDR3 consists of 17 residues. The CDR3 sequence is CASSKDPIALGAYEQYF. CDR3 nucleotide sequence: TGTGCCAGCAGCAAGGACCCAATAGCCTTGGGGGCCTACGAGCAGTACTTC.

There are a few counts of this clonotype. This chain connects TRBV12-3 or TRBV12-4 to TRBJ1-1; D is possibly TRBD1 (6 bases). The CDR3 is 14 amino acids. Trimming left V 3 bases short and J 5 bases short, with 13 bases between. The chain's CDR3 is CASSFRKGGTEAFF. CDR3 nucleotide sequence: TGTGCCAGCAGTTTTCGGAAGGGGGGGACTGAAGCTTTCTTT.

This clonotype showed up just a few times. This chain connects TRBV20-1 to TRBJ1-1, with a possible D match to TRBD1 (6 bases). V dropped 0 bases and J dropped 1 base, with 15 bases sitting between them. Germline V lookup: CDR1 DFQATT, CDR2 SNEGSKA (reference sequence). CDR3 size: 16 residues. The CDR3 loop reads CSARDRIGGQNTEAFF. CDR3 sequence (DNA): TGCAGTGCTAGAGATAGAATCGGGGGCCAGAACACTGAAGCTTTCTTT.

The DNA for the CDR3 is TGTGCCAACCCCCGGGGAAGTCCAGATACGCAGTATTTT. Its protein product is CANPRGSPDTQYF. V gene TRBV2 combines with J gene TRBJ2-3; D perhaps matches TRBD2 (5 bases). Germline assignment: CDR1 SNHLY and CDR2 FYNNEI. The CDR3 is 13 amino acids. The ends were cut back, 10 bases at V and 4 bases at J, with 15 bases in the middle.

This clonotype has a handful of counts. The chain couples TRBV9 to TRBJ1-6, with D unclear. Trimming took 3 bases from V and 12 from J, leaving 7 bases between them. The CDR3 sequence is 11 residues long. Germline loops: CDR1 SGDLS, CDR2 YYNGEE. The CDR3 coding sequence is TGTGCCAGCAGCGCCGGTGGACCCCTCCACTTT. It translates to CASSAGGPLHF. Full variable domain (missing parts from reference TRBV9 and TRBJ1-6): DSGVTQTPKHLITATGQRVTLRCSPRSGDLSVYWYQQSLDQGLQFLIQYYNGEERAKGNILERFSAQQFPDLHSELNLSSLELGDSALYFCASSAGGPLHFGNGTRLTVT.

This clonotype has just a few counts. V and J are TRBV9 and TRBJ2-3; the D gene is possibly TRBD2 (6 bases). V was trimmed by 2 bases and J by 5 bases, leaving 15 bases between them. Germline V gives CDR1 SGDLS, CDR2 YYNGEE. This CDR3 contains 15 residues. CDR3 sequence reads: CASSVGPSDGDTQYF. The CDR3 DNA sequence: TGTGCCAGCAGCGTCGGACCTAGCGATGGAGATACGCAGTATTTT.

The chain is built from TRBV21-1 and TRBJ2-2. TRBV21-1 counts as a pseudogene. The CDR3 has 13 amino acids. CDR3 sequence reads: CASSKEKSGELFF. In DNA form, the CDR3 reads TGTGCCAGCAGCAAAGAAAAATCCGGGGAGCTGTTTTTT.

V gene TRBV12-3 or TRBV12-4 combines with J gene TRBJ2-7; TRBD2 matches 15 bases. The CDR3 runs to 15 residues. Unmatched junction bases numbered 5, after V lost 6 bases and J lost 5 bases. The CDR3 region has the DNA TGTGCCAGCAGGCGGGGGACTAGCGGGAGGAACGAGCAGTACTTC. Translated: CASRRGTSGRNEQYF.

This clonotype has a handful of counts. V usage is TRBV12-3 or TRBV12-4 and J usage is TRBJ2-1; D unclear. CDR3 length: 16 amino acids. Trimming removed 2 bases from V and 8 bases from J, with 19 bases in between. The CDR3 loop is CASSLQKNSLADEQFF. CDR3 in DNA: TGTGCCAGCAGTTTACAGAAGAACTCCTTGGCCGATGAGCAGTTCTTC.

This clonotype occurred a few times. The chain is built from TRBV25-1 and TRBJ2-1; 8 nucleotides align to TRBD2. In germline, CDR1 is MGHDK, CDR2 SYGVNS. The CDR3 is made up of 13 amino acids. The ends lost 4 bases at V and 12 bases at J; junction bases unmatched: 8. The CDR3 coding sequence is TGTGCCAGCAGTGGAGCGGGAGCCCCGGGGCAGTTCTTC. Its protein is CASSGAGAPGQFF.

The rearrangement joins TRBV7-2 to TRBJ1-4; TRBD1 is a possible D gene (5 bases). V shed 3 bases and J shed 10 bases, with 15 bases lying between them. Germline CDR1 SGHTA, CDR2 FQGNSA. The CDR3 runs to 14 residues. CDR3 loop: CASSFFLGEGKLFF. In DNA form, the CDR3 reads TGTGCCAGCAGCTTTTTCTTGGGGGAGGGAAAACTGTTTTTT.